Listed below are T cell receptor beta chains from one sample, sequenced in a study of blood T cells in healthy people across ages. Using its own MiXCR run on the 5' RACE reads, TCRdb lists one record per CDR3 protein. Of around 1,000,000 distinct CDR3 sequences in the sample, approximately 25% were seen once. This sample also belongs to another study, concerning T cells of mothers and their children.

The sequenced sample was blood. These receptors were taken from a girl aged 2-10 years in good health. The conserved cysteine and the conserved F or W are not part of the CDR3 here.

V,J,CDR3
TRBV19,TRBJ1-5,ASSWEYSNQPQH
TRBV11-2,TRBJ1-1,ASSFIRTEAF
TRBV20-1,TRBJ2-1,SALALAGPNEQF
TRBV27,TRBJ1-1,ASSLWGGDEAF
TRBV2,TRBJ1-4,ASSDPFSTNEKLF
TRBV12-3/TRBV12-4,TRBJ2-7,ASTDGSPYEQY
TRBV20-1,TRBJ2-3,SALREGIGATQY
TRBV29-1,TRBJ2-7,SVETGGGYEQY
TRBV19,TRBJ2-7,ASQRDETYEQY
TRBV20-1,TRBJ2-3,SARWSTDTQY
TRBV20-1,TRBJ1-1,SGRGTGRTEAF
TRBV5-1,TRBJ1-2,ASSVTGADYGYT
TRBV9,TRBJ2-7,ASSAPGQPYEQY
TRBV9,TRBJ2-3,ASSVDTGSGDTQY
TRBV7-6,TRBJ1-1,ASSLEGDTEAF
TRBV25-1,TRBJ2-5,ASSENQETQY
TRBV14,TRBJ2-5,ASSDTNQETQY
TRBV29-1,TRBJ2-7,SATSGGASYEQY
TRBV27,TRBJ1-4,ASSSGGQVREKLF
TRBV12-3/TRBV12-4,TRBJ2-4,ASRDGQGIAKNIQY
TRBV18,TRBJ2-5,ASSPKGKDYLWQETQY
TRBV11-2,TRBJ2-1,ASSHRLAGPYNEQF
TRBV4-1,NA,ASSPSGTGSYEQY
TRBV11-3,NA,ASSFLKGAEQF
TRBV25-1,NA,ASRRTGDYEQY
TRBV29-1,TRBJ2-1,SVEDGGTSGGTYNEQF
TRBV29-1,TRBJ1-5,SVAQGGSNQPQH
TRBV4-1,TRBJ2-5,ASSQGERLAGEETQY
TRBV29-1,TRBJ2-3,SVERGGTADTQY
TRBV5-6,NA,ASSLLLELETQY
TRBV5-1,TRBJ2-7,ASSPRTSGNPVEQY
TRBV11-2,NA,ASSPRTSGGEQY
TRBV20-1,TRBJ2-5,SARGSGRNQETQY
TRBV29-1,TRBJ2-1,SVERVAYNEQF
TRBV19,TRBJ2-6,ASSIPGQGSGANVLT
TRBV28,NA,ASSFGSYNEQY
TRBV20-1,NA,SARTLAGQIYEQY
TRBV12-3/TRBV12-4,TRBJ1-4,ASRRTGATNEKLF
TRBV5-1,TRBJ1-5,ASSLEGARDQPQH
TRBV4-2,TRBJ2-2,ASSQAHSNTNTGELF
TRBV4-3,NA,ASSPDGAESEQY
TRBV7-9,TRBJ1-2,ASSLRGVGEANYGYT
TRBV7-2,TRBJ2-7,ASSLDPSGDLEY
TRBV6-1,NA,ASSTRGPYEQY
TRBV3-1,NA,ASSQDPSEQY
TRBV7-9,TRBJ2-7,ASSQTPANEQY
TRBV6-1,TRBJ2-3,ASSGGRILFGDTQY
TRBV5-5,TRBJ2-5,ASSLRQGEETQY
TRBV15,TRBJ2-3,ATSTRTDTDTQY
TRBV4-1,TRBJ2-5,ASSQESGTLQETQY
TRBV20-1,TRBJ2-2,SARGAGSGLTGELF
TRBV12-3/TRBV12-4,TRBJ2-1,ASSRGLVDEQF
TRBV4-1,TRBJ1-4,ASSQVFTTNEKLF
TRBV15,NA,ATSRVDRGWNEQF
TRBV6-2/TRBV6-3,TRBJ2-7,ASSYGVEQY
TRBV21-1,TRBJ2-1,ASSKGAQIGDEQF
TRBV4-1,NA,ASSPGMASGSYEQY
TRBV4-1,TRBJ1-5,ASSQEYSNQPQH
TRBV20-1,TRBJ2-7,SAREASYEQY